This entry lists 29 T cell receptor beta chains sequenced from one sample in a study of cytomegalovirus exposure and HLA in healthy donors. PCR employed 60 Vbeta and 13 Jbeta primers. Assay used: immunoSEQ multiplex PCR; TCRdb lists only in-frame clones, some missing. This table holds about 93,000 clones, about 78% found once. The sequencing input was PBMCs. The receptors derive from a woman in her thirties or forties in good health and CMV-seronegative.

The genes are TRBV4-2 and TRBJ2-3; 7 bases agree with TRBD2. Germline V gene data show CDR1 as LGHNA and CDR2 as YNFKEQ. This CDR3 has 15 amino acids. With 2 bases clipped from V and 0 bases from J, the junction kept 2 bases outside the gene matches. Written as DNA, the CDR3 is TGTGCCAGCAGCCAACTAGCGGTGAGCACAGATACGCAGTATTTT. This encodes CASSQLAVSTDTQYF.

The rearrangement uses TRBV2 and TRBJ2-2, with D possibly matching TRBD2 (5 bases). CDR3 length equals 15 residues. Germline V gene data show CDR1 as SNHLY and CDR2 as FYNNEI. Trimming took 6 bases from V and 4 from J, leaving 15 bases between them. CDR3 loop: CASSPAGVPTGELFF. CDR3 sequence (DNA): TGTGCCAGCAGCCCCGCCGGGGTTCCCACCGGGGAGCTGTTTTTT.

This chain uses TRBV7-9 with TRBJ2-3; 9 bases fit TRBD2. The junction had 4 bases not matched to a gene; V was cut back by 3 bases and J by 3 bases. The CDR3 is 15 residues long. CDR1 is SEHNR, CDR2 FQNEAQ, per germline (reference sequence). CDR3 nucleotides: TGTGCCAGCAGCTTGGGCGGGAGGGCGACAGATACGCAGTATTTT. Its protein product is CASSLGGRATDTQYF.

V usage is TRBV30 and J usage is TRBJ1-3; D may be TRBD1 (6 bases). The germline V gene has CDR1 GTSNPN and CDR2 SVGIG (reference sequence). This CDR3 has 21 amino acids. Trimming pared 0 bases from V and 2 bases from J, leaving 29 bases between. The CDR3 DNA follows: TGTGCCTGGAGTGTACGGGGTCTGGTCCCGGACAGCATGAACCCTGGAAACACCATATATTTT. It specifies CAWSVRGLVPDSMNPGNTIYF.

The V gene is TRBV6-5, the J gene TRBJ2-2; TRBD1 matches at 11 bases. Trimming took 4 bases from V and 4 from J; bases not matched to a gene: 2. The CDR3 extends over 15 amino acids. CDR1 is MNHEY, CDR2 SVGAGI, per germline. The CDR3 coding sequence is TGTGCCAGCAGTTTGGGGACAGGGGGCACCGGGGAGCTGTTTTTT. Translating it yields CASSLGTGGTGELFF.

The CDR3 loop is CASNFRGKLFF. CDR3 bases: TGTGCCAGCAACTTCAGGGGGAAACTGTTTTTT. The V call is TRBV6-5, the J call TRBJ1-4, with 7 bases aligning to TRBD1. The germline gives CDR1 MNHEY, CDR2 SVGAGI. Trimming at V came to 7 bases and at J to 11 bases, leaving 4 bases not matched to a gene. The CDR3 contains 11 residues.

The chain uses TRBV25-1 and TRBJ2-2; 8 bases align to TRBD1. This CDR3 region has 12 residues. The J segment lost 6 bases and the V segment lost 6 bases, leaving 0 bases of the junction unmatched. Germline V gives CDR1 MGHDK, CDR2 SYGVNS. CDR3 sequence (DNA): TGTGCCAGCAGGGGACAGGCCGGGGAGCTGTTTTTT. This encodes CASRGQAGELFF.

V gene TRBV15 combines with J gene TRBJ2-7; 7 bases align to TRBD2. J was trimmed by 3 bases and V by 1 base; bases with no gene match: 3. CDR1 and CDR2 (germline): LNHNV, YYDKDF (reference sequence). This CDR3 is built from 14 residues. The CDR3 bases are TGTGCCACCAGCAGAGCAGGCGGGAGCTACGAGCAGTACTTC. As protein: CATSRAGGSYEQYF.

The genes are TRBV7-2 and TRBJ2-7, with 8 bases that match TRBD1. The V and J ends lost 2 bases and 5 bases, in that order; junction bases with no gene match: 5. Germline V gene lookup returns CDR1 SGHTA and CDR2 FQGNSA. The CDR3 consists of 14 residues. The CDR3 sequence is CASSLTRGLNEQYF. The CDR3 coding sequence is TGTGCCAGCAGCTTAACCAGGGGGCTCAACGAGCAGTACTTC.

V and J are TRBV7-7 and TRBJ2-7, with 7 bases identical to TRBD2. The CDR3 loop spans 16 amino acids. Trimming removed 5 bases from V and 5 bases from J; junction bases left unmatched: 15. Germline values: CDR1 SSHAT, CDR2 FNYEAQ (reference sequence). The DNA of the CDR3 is TGTGCCAGCAGCCCCTTTGAGGGACTACGACGCGACGAGCAGTACTTC. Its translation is CASSPFEGLRRDEQYF.

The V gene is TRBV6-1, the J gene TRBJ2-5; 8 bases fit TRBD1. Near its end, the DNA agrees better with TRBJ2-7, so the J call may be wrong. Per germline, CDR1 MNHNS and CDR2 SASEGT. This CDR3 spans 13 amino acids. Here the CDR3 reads CASRRTGRNEQYF. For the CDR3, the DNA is TGTGCCAGCAGGAGGACAGGGCGAAACGAGCAGTACTTC.

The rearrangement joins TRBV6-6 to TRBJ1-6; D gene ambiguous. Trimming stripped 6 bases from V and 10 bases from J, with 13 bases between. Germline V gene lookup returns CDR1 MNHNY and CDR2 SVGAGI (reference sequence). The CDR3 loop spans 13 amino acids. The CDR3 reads CASSFGSGSPLHF. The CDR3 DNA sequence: TGTGCCAGCAGCTTTGGATCGGGGTCACCCCTCCACTTT.

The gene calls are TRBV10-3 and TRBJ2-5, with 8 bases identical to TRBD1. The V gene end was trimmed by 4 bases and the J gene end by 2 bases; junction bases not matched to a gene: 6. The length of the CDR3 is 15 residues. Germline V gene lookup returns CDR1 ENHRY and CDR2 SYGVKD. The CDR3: CAISGQGSLQETQYF. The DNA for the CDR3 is TGTGCCATCAGTGGACAGGGGTCATTACAAGAGACCCAGTACTTC.

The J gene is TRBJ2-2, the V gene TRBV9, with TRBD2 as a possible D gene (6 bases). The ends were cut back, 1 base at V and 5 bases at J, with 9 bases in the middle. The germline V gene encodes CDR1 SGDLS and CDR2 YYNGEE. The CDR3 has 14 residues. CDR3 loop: CASSVRGKTGELFF. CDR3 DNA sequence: TGTGCCAGCAGCGTACGCGGGAAGACCGGGGAGCTGTTTTTT. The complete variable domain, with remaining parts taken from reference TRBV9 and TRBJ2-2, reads DSGVTQTPKHLITATGQRVTLRCSPRSGDLSVYWYQQSLDQGLQFLIQYYNGEERAKGNILERFSAQQFPDLHSELNLSSLELGDSALYFCASSVRGKTGELFFGEGSRLTVL.

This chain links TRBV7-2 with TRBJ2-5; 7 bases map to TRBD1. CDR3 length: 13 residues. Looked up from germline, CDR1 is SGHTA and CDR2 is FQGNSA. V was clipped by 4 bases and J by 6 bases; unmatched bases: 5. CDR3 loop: CASSYRGEQTQYF. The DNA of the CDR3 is TGTGCCAGCAGCTACAGGGGAGAGCAGACCCAGTACTTC.

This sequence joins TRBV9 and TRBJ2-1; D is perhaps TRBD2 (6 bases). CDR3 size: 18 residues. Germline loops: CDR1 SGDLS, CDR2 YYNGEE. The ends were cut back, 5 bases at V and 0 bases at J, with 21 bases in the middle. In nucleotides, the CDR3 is TGTGCCAGCAGTGGCGCAAGGTTAGCGGACCACTCCTACAATGAGCAGTTCTTC. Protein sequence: CASSGARLADHSYNEQFF.

CDR3 residues: CASSIGGGYTF. The DNA for the CDR3 is TGTGCCAGTAGTATCGGAGGCGGCTACACCTTC. The J gene is TRBJ1-2, the V gene TRBV19, with D hard to call. Looked up from germline, CDR1 is LNHDA and CDR2 is SQIVND (reference sequence). The CDR3 runs 11 residues. V lost 3 bases and J 8 bases, leaving 7 bases between the germline ends.

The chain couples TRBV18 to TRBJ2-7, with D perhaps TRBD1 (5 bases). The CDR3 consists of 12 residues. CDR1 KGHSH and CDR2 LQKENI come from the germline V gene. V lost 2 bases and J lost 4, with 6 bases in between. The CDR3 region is CASSPNRYEQYF. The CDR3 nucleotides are TGTGCCAGCTCACCAAACAGGTACGAGCAGTACTTC.

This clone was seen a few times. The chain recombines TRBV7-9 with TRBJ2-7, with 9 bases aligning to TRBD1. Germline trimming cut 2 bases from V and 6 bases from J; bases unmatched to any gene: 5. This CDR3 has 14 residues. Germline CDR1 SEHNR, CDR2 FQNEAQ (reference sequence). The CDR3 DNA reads TGTGCCAGCAGCTTAATACAGGGGGCGCCCGAGCAGTACTTC. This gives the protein CASSLIQGAPEQYF.

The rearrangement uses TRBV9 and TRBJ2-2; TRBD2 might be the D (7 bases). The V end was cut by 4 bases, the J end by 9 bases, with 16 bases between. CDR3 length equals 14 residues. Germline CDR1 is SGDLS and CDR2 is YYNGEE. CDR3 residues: CASSHREGKRELFF. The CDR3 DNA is TGTGCCAGCAGCCACAGGGAGGGGAAAAGGGAGCTGTTTTTT.

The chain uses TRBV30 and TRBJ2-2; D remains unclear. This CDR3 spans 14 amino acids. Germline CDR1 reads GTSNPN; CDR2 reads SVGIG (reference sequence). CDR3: CALDGGANTGELFF. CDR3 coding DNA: TGTGCACTCGACGGCGGTGCGAACACCGGGGAGCTGTTTTTT.

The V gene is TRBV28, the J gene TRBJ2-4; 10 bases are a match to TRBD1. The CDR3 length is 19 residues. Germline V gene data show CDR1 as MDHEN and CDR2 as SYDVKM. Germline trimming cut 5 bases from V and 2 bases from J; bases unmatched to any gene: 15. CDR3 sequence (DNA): TGTGCCAGCAGTCCCTCCCAGCCTGGGACAGGGGACCCCAAAAACATTCAGTACTTC. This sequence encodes CASSPSQPGTGDPKNIQYF.

The CDR3 spells CASSLNPYEQYF. CDR3 nucleotides: TGTGCCAGCAGTTTAAATCCCTACGAGCAGTACTTC. The gene calls are TRBV6-6 and TRBJ2-7; D gene uncertain. Germline V gene sequence: CDR1 MNHNY, CDR2 SVGAGI (reference sequence). The CDR3 covers 12 residues. The germline V and J ends were trimmed by 4 bases and 2 bases, with 6 bases remaining between them.

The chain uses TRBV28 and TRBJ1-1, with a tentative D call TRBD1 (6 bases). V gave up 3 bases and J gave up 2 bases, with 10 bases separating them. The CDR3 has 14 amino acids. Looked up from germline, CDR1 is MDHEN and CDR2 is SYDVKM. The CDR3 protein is CASSFQGKNTEAFF. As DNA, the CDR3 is TGTGCCAGCAGTTTTCAGGGGAAAAACACTGAAGCTTTCTTT.

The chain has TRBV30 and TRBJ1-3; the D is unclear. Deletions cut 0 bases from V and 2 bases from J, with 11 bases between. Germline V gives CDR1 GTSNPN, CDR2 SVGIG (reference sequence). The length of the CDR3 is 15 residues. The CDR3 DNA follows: TGTGCCTGGAGTGTACGGAGGAGGACTGGAAACACCATATATTTT. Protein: CAWSVRRRTGNTIYF.

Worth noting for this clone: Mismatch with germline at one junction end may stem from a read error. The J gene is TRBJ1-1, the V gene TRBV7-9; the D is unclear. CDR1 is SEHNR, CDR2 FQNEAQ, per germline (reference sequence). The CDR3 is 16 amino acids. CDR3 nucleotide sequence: TGTTCCAGCAGCCTTGCGGTTGGAGAGGGGAACACTGAAGCTTTCTTT. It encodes CSSSLAVGEGNTEAFF. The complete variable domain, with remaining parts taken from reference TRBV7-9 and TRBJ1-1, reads DTGVSQNPRHKITKRGQNVTFRCDPISEHNRLYWYRQTLGQGPEFLTYFQNEAQLEKSRLLSDRFSAERPKGSFSTLEIQRTEQGDSAMYLCSSSLAVGEGNTEAFFGQGTRLTVV.

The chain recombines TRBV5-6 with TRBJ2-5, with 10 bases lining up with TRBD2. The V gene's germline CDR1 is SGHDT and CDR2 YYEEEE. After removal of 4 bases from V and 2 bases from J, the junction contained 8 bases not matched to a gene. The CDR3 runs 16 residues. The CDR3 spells CASSDLGLATQETQYF. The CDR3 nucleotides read TGTGCCAGCAGCGACCTGGGACTAGCGACACAAGAGACCCAGTACTTC.

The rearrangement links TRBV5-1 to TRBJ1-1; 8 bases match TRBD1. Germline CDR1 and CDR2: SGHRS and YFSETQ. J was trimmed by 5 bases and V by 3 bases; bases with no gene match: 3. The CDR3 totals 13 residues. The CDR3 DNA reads TGCGCCAGCAGCTCGACAGGGGAAACTGAAGCTTTCTTT. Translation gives CASSSTGETEAFF. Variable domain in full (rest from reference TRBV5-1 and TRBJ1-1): KAGVTQTPRYLIKTRGQQVTLSCSPISGHRSVSWYQQTPGQGLQFLFEYFSETQRNKGNFPGRFSGRQFSNSRSEMNVSTLELGDSALYLCASSSTGETEAFFGQGTRLTVV.

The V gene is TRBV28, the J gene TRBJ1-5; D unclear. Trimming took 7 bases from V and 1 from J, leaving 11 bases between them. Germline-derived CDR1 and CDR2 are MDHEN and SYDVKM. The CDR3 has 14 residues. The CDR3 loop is CASKLPGSNQPQHF. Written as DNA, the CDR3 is TGTGCCAGCAAATTGCCAGGAAGCAATCAGCCCCAGCATTTT.